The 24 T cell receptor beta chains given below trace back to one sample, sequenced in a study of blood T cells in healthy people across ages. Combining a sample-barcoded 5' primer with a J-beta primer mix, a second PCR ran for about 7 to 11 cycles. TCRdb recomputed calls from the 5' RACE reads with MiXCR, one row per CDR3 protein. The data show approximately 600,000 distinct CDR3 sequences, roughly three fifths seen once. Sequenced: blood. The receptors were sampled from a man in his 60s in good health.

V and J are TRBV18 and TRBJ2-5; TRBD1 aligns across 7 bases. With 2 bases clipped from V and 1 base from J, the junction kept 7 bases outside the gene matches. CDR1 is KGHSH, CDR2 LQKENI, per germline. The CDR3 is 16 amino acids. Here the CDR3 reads CASSPGQGVFQETQYF. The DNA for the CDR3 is TGTGCCAGCTCACCAGGGCAGGGGGTGTTCCAAGAGACCCAGTACTTC.

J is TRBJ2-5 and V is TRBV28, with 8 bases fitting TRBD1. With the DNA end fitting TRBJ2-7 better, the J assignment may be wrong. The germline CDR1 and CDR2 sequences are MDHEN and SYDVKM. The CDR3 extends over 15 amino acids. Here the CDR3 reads CASSDPDRAGGEQYF. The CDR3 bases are TGTGCCAGCAGCGACCCGGACAGGGCTGGTGGCGAGCAGTACTTC.

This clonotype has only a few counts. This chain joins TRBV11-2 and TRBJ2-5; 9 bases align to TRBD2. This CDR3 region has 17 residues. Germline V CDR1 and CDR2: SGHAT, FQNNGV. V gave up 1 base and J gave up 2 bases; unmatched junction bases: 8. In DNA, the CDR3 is TGTGCCAGCAGCTTAGGGTTCCTAGCGGGGACTCAAGAGACCCAGTACTTC. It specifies CASSLGFLAGTQETQYF.

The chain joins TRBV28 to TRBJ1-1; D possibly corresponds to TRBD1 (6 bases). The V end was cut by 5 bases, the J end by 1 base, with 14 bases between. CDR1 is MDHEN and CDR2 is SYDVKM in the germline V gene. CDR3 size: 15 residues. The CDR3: CASSPPEQGNTEAFF. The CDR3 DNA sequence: TGTGCCAGCAGTCCCCCCGAACAGGGGAACACTGAAGCTTTCTTT.

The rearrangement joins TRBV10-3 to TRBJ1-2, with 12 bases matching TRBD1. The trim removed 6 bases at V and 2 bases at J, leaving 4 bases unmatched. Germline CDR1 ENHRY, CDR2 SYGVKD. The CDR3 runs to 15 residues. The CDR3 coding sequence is TGTGCCATCAGGGGGACAGGGGGCGAAAACTATGGCTACACCTTC. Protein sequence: CAIRGTGGENYGYTF.

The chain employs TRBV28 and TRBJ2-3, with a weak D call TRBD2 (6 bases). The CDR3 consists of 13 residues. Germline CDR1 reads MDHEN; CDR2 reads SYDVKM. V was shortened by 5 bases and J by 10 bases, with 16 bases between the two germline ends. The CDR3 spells CASSGTGGYPQYF. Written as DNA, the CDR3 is TGTGCCAGCAGTGGGACCGGAGGGTACCCGCAGTATTTT.

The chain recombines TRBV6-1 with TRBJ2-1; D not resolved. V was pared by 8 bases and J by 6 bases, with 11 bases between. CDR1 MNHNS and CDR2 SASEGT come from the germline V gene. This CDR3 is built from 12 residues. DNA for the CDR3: TGTGCCAGCGCAACGTCAGGCAATGAGCAGTTCTTC. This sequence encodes CASATSGNEQFF.

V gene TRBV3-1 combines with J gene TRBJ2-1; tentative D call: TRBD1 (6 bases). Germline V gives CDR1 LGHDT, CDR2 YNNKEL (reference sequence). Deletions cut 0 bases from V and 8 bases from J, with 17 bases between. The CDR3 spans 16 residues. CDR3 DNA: TGTGCCAGCAGCCAAGATCGCGGACAGCCTACAGATGAGCAGTTCTTC. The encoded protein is CASSQDRGQPTDEQFF.

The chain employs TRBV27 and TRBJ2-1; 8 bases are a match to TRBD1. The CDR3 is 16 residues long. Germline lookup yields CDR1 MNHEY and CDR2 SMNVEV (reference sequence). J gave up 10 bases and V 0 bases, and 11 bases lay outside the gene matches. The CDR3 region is CASSLSPWTGKEEQFF. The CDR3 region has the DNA TGTGCCAGCAGTTTATCGCCTTGGACAGGGAAAGAGGAGCAGTTCTTC.

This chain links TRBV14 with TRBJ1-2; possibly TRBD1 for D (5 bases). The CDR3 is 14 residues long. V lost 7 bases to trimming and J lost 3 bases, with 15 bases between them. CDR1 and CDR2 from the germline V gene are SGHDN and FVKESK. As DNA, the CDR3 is TGTGCCAGCATCGGACAACCAGAAGACTATGGCTACACCTTC. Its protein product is CASIGQPEDYGYTF. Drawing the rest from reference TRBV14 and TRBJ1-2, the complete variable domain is EAGVTQFPSHSVIEKGQTVTLRCDPISGHDNLYWYRRVMGKEIKFLLHFVKESKQDESGMPNNRFLAERTGGTYSTLKVQPAELEDSGVYFCASIGQPEDYGYTFGSGTRLTVV.

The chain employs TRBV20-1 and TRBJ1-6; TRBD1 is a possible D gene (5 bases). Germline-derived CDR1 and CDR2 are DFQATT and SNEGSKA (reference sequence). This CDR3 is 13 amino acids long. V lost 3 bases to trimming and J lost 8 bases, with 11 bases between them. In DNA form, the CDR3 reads TGCAGTGCTAGCGAGTTAGGGGATTCACCCCTCCACTTT. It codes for CSASELGDSPLHF.

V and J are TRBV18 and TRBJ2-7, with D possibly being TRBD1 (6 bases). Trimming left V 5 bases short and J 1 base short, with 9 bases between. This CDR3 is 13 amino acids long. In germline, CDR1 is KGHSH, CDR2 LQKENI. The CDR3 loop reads CASSAGASYEQYF. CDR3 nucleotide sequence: TGTGCCAGCTCAGCAGGGGCTTCCTACGAGCAGTACTTC.

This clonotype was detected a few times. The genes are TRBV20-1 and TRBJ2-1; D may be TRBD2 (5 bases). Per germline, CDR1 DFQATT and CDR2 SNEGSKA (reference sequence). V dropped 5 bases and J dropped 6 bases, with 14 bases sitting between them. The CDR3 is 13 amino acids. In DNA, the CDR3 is TGCAGTGCTCCCCGGGGAACGGTCAATGAGCAGTTCTTC. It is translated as CSAPRGTVNEQFF.

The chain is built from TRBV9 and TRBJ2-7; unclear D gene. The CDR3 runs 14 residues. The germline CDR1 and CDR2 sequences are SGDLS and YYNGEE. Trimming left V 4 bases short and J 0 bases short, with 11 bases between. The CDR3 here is CASSSGRASYEQYF. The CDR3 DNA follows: TGTGCCAGCAGCTCAGGTAGGGCCTCCTACGAGCAGTACTTC.

For the CDR3, the DNA is TGTGCCAGCAGCTCCCCCAGACAGGGGGACTATGGCTACACCTTC. It is translated as CASSSPRQGDYGYTF. V and J are TRBV11-2 and TRBJ1-2, with 9 bases fitting TRBD1. The ends lost 4 bases at V and 3 bases at J; junction bases unmatched: 6. Germline V gives CDR1 SGHAT, CDR2 FQNNGV. This CDR3 contains 15 residues.

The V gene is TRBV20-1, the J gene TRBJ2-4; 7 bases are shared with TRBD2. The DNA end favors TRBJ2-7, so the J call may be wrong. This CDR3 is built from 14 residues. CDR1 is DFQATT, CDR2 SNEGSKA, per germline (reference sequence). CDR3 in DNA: TGCAGTGCCTCATCGGGCGCGGGGGTCTACGAGCAGTACTTC. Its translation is CSASSGAGVYEQYF.

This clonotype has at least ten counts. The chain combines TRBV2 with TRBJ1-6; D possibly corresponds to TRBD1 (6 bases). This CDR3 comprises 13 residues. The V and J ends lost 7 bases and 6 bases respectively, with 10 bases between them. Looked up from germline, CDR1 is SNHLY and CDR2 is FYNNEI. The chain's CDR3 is CASTGQPNSPLHF. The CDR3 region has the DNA TGTGCCAGCACCGGACAGCCTAATTCACCCCTCCACTTT.

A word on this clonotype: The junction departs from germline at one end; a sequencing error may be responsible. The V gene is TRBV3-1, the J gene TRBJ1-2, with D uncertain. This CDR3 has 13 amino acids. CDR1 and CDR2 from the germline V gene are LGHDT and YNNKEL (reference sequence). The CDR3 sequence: CTSSQDSKRGYTF. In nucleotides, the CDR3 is TGTACCAGCAGCCAAGATTCTAAGAGAGGCTACACCTTC.

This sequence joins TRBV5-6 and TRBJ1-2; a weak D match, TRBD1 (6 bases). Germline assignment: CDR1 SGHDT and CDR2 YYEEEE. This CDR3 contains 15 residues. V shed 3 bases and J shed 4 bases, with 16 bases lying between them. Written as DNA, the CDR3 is TGTGCCAGCAGCTGGGCACCAGGGGTGGGCTATGGCTACACCTTC. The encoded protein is CASSWAPGVGYGYTF. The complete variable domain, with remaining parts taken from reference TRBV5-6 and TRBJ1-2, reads DAGVTQSPTHLIKTRGQQVTLRCSPKSGHDTVSWYQQALGQGPQFIFQYYEEEERQRGNFPDRFSGHQFPNYSSELNVNALLLGDSALYLCASSWAPGVGYGYTFGSGTRLTVV.

CDR3 amino acids: CASSPGQGTTDTQYF. DNA of the CDR3: TGTGCCAGCAGTCCGGGACAGGGAACCACAGATACGCAGTATTTT. This rearrangement joins TRBV12-3 or TRBV12-4 to TRBJ2-3; TRBD1 aligns across 9 bases. The CDR3 runs to 15 residues. V gave up 5 bases and J gave up 2 bases; unmatched junction bases: 5.

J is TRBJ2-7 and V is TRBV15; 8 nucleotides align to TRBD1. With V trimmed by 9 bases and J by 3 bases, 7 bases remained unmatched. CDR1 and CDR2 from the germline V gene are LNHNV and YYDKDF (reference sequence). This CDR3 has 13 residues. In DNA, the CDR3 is TGTGCCACGGCGGGACAGGTCGGCTACGAGCAGTACTTC. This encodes CATAGQVGYEQYF.

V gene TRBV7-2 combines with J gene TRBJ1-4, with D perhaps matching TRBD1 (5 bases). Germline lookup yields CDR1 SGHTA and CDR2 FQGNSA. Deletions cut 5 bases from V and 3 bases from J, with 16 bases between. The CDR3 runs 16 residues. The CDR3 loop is CASSLAGGTANEKLFF. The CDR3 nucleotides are TGTGCCAGCAGCCTGGCCGGGGGGACGGCTAATGAAAAACTGTTTTTT.

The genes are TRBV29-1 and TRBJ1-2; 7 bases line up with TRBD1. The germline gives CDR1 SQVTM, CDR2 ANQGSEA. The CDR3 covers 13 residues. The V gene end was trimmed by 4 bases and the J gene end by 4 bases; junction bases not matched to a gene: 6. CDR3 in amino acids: CSVGARDSYGYTF. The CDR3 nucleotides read TGCAGCGTTGGAGCCCGGGACAGCTATGGCTACACCTTC.

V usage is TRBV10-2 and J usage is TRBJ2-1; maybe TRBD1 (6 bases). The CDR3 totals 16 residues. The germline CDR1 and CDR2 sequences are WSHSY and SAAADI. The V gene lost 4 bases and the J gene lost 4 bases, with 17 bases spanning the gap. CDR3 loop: CASSGLSGDPYNEQFF. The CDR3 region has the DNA TGCGCCAGCAGTGGATTGTCAGGGGACCCTTACAATGAGCAGTTCTTC.